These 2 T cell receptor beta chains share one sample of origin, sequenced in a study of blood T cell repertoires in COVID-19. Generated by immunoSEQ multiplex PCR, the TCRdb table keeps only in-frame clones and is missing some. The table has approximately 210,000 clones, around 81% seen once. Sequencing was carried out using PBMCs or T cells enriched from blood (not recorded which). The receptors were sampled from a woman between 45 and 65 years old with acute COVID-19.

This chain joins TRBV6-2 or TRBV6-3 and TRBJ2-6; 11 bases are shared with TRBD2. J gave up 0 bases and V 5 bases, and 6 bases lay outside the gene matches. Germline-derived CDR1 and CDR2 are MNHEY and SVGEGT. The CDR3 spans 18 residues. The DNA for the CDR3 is TGTGCCAGCAGTCCAGGACTAGCGGGCCGCTCTGGGGCCAACGTCCTGACTTTC. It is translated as CASSPGLAGRSGANVLTF.

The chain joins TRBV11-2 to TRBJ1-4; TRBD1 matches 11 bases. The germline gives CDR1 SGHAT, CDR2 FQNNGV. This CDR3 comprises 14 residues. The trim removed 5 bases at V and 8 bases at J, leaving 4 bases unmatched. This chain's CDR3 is CASSQDRGREKLFF. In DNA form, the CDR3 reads TGTGCCAGCAGCCAGGACAGGGGGCGGGAAAAACTGTTTTTT. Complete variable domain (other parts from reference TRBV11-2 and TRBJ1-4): EAGVAQSPRYKIIEKRQSVAFWCNPISGHATLYWYQQILGQGPKLLIQFQNNGVVDDSQLPKDRFSAERLKGVDSTLKIQPAKLEDSAVYLCASSQDRGREKLFFGSGTQLSVL.